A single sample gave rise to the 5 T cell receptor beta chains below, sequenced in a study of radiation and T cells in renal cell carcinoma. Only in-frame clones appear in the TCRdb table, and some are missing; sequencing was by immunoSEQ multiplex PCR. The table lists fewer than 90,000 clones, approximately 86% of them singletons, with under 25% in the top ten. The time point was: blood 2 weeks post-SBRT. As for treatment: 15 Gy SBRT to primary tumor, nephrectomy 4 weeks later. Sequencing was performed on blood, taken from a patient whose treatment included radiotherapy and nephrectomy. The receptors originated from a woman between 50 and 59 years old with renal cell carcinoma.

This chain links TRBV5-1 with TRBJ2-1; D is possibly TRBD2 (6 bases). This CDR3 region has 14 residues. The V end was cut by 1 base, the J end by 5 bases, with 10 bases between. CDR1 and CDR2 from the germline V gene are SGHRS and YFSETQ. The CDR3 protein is CASSLQASDNEQFF. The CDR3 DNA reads TGCGCCAGCAGCTTGCAGGCTAGCGACAATGAGCAGTTCTTC.

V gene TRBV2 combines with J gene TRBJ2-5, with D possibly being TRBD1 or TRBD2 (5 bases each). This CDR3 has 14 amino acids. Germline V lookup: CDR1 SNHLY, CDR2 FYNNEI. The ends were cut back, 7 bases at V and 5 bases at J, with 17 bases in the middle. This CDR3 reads CASNPGAGGETQYF. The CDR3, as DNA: TGTGCCAGCAATCCCGGGGCGGGTGGTGAGACCCAGTACTTC. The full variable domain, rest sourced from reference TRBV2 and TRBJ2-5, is EPEVTQTPSHQVTQMGQEVILRCVPISNHLYFYWYRQILGQKVEFLVSFYNNEISEKSEIFDDQFSVERPDGSNFTLKIRSTKLEDSAMYFCASNPGAGGETQYFGPGTRLLVL.

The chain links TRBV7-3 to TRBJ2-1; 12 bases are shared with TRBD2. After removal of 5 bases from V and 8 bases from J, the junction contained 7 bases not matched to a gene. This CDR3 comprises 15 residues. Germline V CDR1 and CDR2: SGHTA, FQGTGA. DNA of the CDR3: TGTGCCAGCAGCGCCGGACTAGCGGGACGGGATGAGCAGTTCTTC. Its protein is CASSAGLAGRDEQFF.

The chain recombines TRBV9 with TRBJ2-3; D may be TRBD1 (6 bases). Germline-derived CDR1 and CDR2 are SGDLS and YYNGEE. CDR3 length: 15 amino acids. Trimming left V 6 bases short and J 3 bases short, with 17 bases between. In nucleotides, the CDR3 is TGTGCCAGCAACCCAGGGGATAGCGATACAGATACGCAGTATTTT. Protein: CASNPGDSDTDTQYF.

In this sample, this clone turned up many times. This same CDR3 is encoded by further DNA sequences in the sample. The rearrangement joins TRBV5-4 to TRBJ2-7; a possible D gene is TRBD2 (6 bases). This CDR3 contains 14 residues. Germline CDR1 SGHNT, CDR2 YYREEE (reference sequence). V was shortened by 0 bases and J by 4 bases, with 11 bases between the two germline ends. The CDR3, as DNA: TGTGCCAGCAGCTTGGGCTTGGGGGGTTACGAGCAGTACTTC. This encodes CASSLGLGGYEQYF.